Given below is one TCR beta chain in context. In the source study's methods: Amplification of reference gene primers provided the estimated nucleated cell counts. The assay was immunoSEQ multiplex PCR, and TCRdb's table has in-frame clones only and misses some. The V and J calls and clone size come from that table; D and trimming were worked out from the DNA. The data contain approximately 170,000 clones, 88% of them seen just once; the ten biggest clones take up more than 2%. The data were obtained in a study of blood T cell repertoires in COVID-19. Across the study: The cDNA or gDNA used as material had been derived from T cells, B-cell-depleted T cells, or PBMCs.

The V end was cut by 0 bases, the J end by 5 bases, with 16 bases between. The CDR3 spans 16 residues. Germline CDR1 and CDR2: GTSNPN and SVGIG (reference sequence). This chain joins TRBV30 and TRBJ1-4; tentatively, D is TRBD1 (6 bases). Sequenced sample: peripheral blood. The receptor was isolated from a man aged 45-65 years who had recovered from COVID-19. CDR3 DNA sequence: TGTGCCTGGAGTGTACGACAGGCAGGAGTGAATGAAAAACTGTTTTTT. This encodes CAWSVRQAGVNEKLFF. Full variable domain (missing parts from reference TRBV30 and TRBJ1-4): SQTIHQWPATLVQPVGSPLSLECTVEGTSNPNLYWYRQAAGRGLQLLFYSVGIGQISSEVPQNLSASRPQDRQFILSSKKLLLSDSGFYLCAWSVRQAGVNEKLFFGSGTQLSVL.